The 2 T cell receptor beta chains given below trace back to one sample, sequenced in a study of shared clonotypes between healthy human individuals. Terminally differentiated effector memory CD45RA+ cells were excluded from the naive CD8 cells, which were CD45RO-negative and positively selected for CCR7. TCRdb keeps only in-frame clones here, not all; method: immunoSEQ multiplex PCR. The table includes around 1,900,000 clones, about 93% detected once. Sample: naive CD8+ T cells from PBMCs. The receptors were sampled from a man aged 18 to 30 in good health. Some clones in this sample may be carry-over from other donors' samples.

This sequence joins TRBV5-1 and TRBJ1-1; D gene ambiguous. The CDR3 is 14 amino acids. Germline values: CDR1 SGHRS, CDR2 YFSETQ. Trimming took 0 bases from V and 4 from J, leaving 10 bases between them. This CDR3 is CASSLGGGITEAFF. The CDR3 nucleotides are TGCGCCAGCAGCTTGGGAGGAGGTATCACTGAAGCTTTCTTT.

This chain connects TRBV18 to TRBJ2-2, with TRBD2 matching over 9 bases. V was pared by 0 bases and J by 4 bases, with 6 bases of the junction left unmatched. The CDR3 contains 17 residues. In germline, CDR1 is KGHSH, CDR2 LQKENI. The CDR3: CASSPPKLAGLTGELFF. For the CDR3, the DNA is TGTGCCAGCTCACCACCGAAGCTAGCGGGACTCACCGGGGAGCTGTTTTTT.